The sequence of this T cell receptor beta chain was determined in a study of memory CD8 T cells in hepatitis C reinfection. Background on the study: After reinfection, a couple of primary-infection resolvers became chronically infected. Peak reinfection sampling occurred 3 to 8 weeks after detected reinfection. A positive HCV RNA test after two negatives ≥60 days apart defined reinfection.

Profiling relied on immunoSEQ multiplex PCR, and the TCRdb table lists in-frame clones only, not all of them. The sample includes some 40,000 clones, around 89% of them seen just once. This clone appeared a single time. Germline V gives CDR1 SGHKS, CDR2 YYEKEE (reference sequence). The CDR3 runs to 15 residues. J was trimmed by 5 bases and V by 5 bases; bases with no gene match: 7. As for time point: peak reinfection, 3 to 8 weeks after reinfection detection. No in vitro expansion preceded TCR sequencing of the sorted cells. The sample comprised naive CD8+ T cells sorted from blood. The TCR sequence derives from a young man with hepatitis C virus infection. This chain uses TRBV5-5 with TRBJ2-2, with 9 bases matching TRBD1. The CDR3 DNA follows: TGTGCCAGCAGTTCAACAGGGGGCGGAACCGGGGAGCTGTTTTTT. Translation gives CASSSTGGGTGELFF.